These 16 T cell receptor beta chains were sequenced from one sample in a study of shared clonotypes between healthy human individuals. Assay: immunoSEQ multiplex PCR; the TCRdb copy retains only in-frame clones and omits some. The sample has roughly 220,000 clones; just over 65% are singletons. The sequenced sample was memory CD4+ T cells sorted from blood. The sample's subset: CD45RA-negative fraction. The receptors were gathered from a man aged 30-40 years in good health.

The CDR3 region is CASSTGGGGQPQHF. The CDR3 bases are TGTGCCAGCAGCACGGGGGGGGGCGGTCAGCCCCAGCATTTT. This chain joins TRBV6-5 and TRBJ1-5; tentative D call: TRBD1 (6 bases). The CDR3 extends over 14 amino acids. Trimming stripped 6 bases from V and 6 bases from J, with 15 bases between. Germline V lookup: CDR1 MNHEY, CDR2 SVGAGI.

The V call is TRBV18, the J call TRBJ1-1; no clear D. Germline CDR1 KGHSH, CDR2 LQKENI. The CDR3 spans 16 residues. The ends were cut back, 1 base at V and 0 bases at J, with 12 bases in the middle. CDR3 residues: CASSPRTRRMNTEAFF. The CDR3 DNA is TGTGCCAGCTCACCACGAACGAGACGGATGAACACTGAAGCTTTCTTT.

The CDR3 here is CASSVAFSSRRTDTQYF. The CDR3 nucleotides are TGTGCCAGCAGCGTAGCTTTCAGCTCTCGTCGGACAGATACGCAGTATTTT. The chain joins TRBV9 to TRBJ2-3, with unresolved D. CDR1 SGDLS and CDR2 YYNGEE come from the germline V gene. V was shortened by 0 bases and J by 3 bases, with 17 bases between the two germline ends. There are 17 residues in the CDR3.

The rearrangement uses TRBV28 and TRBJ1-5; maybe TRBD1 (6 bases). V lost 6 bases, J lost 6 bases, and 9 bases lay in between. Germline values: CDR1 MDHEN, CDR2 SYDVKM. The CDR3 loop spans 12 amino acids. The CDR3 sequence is CASSGGTQPQHF. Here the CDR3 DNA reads TGTGCCAGCAGCGGGGGCACTCAGCCCCAGCATTTT.

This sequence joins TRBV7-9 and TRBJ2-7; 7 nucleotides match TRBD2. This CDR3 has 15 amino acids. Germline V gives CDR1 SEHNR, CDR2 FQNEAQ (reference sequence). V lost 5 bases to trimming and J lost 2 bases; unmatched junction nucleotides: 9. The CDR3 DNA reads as TGTGCCAGCAGCCCTCTGGGGACTACCACCTACGAGCAGTACTTC. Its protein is CASSPLGTTTYEQYF.

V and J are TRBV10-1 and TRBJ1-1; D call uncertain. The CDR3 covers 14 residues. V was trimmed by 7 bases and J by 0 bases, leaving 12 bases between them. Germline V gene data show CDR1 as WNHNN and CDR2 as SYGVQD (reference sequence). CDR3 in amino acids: CASNQGGLNTEAFF. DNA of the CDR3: TGCGCCAGCAATCAAGGAGGCTTGAACACTGAAGCTTTCTTT.

CDR3 in amino acids: CASRPKEETYEQYF. For the CDR3, the DNA is TGTGCCAGCAGACCTAAGGAGGAGACCTACGAGCAGTACTTC. The chain couples TRBV6-4 to TRBJ2-7; weak D call: TRBD2 (5 bases). The CDR3 runs to 14 residues. Trimming removed 6 bases at V and 2 bases at J, with 14 bases between. Germline V gene data show CDR1 as MRHNA and CDR2 as SNTAGT.

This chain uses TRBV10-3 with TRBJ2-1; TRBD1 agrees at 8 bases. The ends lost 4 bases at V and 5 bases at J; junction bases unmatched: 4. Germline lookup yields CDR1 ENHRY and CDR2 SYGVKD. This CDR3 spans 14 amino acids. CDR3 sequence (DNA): TGTGCCATCAGTGGGGGACAGGTAAACAATGAGCAGTTCTTC. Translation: CAISGGQVNNEQFF.

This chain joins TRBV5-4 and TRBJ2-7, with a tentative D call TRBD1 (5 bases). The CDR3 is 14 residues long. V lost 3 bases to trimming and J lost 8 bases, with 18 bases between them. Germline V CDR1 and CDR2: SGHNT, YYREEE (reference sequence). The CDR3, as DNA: TGTGCCAGCAGCTCGCAGGGCCTTAGCAGCAAGCAGTACTTC. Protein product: CASSSQGLSSKQYF.

The CDR3 region has the DNA TGTGCCAGCAACCGCCGAAACGGACAGGGACTTGGGGAAGCTTTCTTT. Residues: CASNRRNGQGLGEAFF. The V and J genes are TRBV27 and TRBJ1-1, with TRBD1 identical over 8 bases. The length of the CDR3 is 16 residues. The germline V gene has CDR1 MNHEY and CDR2 SMNVEV (reference sequence). Trimming cost V 7 bases and J 8 bases; bases outside gene matches: 18.

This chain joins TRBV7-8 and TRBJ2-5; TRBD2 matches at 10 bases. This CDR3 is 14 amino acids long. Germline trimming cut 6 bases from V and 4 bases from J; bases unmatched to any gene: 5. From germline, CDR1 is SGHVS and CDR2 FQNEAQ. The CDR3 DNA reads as TGTGCCAGCAGGCCCCGGACTAGCGGAGAGACCCAGTACTTC. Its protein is CASRPRTSGETQYF.

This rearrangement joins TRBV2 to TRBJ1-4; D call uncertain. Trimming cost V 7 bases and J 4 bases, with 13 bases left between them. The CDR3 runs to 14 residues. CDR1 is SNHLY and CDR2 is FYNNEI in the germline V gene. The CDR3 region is CASTESALNEKLFF. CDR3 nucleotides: TGTGCCAGCACTGAGTCGGCCCTTAATGAAAAACTGTTTTTT.

The CDR3: CASSLSAGRSFF. The CDR3, as DNA: TGTGCCAGCAGCTTGTCCGCGGGCCGGTCGTTCTTC. The rearrangement uses TRBV5-6 and TRBJ2-1; D is perhaps TRBD2 (5 bases). Germline V lookup: CDR1 SGHDT, CDR2 YYEEEE. The V end was cut by 1 base, the J end by 15 bases, with 14 bases between. There are 12 residues in the CDR3. Based on the CDR3 plus reference TRBV5-6 and TRBJ2-1, the full variable domain is DAGVTQSPTHLIKTRGQQVTLRCSPKSGHDTVSWYQQALGQGPQFIFQYYEEEERQRGNFPDRFSGHQFPNYSSELNVNALLLGDSALYLCASSLSAGRSFFGPGTRLTVL.

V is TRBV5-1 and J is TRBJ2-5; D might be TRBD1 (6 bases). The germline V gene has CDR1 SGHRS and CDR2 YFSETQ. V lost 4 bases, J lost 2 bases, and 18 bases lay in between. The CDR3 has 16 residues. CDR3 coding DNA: TGCGCCAGCAGCACCGCGTGGGGGCTGGGGCAAGAGACCCAGTACTTC. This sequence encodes CASSTAWGLGQETQYF.

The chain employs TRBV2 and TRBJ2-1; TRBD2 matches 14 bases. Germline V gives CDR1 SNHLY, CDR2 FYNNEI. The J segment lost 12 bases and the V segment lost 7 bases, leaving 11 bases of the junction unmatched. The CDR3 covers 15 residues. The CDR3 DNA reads TGTGCCAGCAACGCCGACAGGACTAGCGGGGGGTGGCAGTTCTTC. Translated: CASNADRTSGGWQFF.

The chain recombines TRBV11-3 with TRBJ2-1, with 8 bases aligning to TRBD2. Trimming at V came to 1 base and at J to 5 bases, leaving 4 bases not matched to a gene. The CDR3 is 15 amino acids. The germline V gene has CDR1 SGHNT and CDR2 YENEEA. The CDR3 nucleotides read TGTGCCAGCAGCTTAGGGGGACTAGAAAACAATGAGCAGTTCTTC. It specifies CASSLGGLENNEQFF.